This entry lists 8 T cell receptor beta chains sequenced from one sample in a study of cytotoxic CD8 clonotypes in ibrutinib-treated CLL (dated by TCRdb to about 2021). Receptors were amplified or captured by the immunoSEQ multiplex PCR assay. Held by TCRdb, this immuneACCESS table contains in-frame sequences only and omits some clones. Under half of the omission traces to an unresolved V gene where checked; the cause of the rest is unknown. The sample has about 300,000 clones on record, 70% to 80% of them singletons. The top ten clonotypes cover 5.6% of the sample. Interpreted using the paper, the time point label stands for: progressive disease on ibrutinib. The sample consisted of PBMCs, taken at disease progression, from a patient treated with ibrutinib. The receptors derive from a human donor with chronic lymphocytic leukemia.

V usage is TRBV10-1 and J usage is TRBJ2-7; D gene unclear. In germline, CDR1 is WNHNN, CDR2 SYGVQD (reference sequence). V lost 6 bases to trimming and J lost 7 bases, with 16 bases between them. CDR3 length: 13 residues. The CDR3 coding sequence is TGCGCCAGCAGCGATGGGATTTTCGAGGAGCAGTACTTC. Its translation is CASSDGIFEEQYF.

This clone was seen a handful of times. This chain links TRBV29-1 with TRBJ1-4; 7 bases line up with TRBD1. This CDR3 has 13 residues. Looked up from germline, CDR1 is SQVTM and CDR2 is ANQGSEA. V gave up 8 bases and J gave up 4 bases; unmatched junction bases: 7. CDR3 DNA sequence: TGCAGCTTCACAGGGGATAGTAATGAAAAACTGTTTTTT. Protein: CSFTGDSNEKLFF.

Turning to this clone: The same CDR3 also results from other DNA sequences found in this sample. The CDR3 protein is CASSPPLAAYEQYF. The CDR3 nucleotides read TGTGCCAGCTCACCACCGTTGGCGGCCTACGAGCAGTACTTC. This chain joins TRBV18 and TRBJ2-7; D unclear. The CDR3 runs 14 residues. V lost 0 bases to trimming and J lost 2 bases, with 8 bases between them. CDR1 and CDR2 from the germline V gene are KGHSH and LQKENI.

This clone was observed a few times. The chain combines TRBV7-2 with TRBJ2-2; 10 bases line up with TRBD1. V lost 1 base and J lost 6; bases outside the gene matches: 2. The V gene's germline CDR1 is SGHTA and CDR2 FQGNSA. The CDR3 sequence is 15 residues long. In DNA, the CDR3 is TGTGCCAGCAGCTTAGAGACAGGGGGCGCCGGGGAGCTGTTTTTT. Amino acids: CASSLETGGAGELFF.

This chain connects TRBV9 to TRBJ2-3; possible D gene TRBD2, 5 bases. The CDR3 extends over 14 amino acids. V was cut by 3 bases and J by 4 bases, with 12 bases left in between. The germline V gene has CDR1 SGDLS and CDR2 YYNGEE. CDR3 DNA sequence: TGTGCCAGCAGCGGGGCCGGGGTAGCAGATACGCAGTATTTT. Amino acids: CASSGAGVADTQYF.

This clone was counted a few times. The gene calls are TRBV4-1 and TRBJ1-2; no clear D. Per germline, CDR1 MGHRA and CDR2 YSYEKL. This CDR3 region has 15 residues. V was trimmed by 1 base and J by 5 bases, leaving 14 bases between them. The CDR3, as DNA: TGCGCCAGCAGCCAAGGCTTCGGGAAGGCGTATGGCTACACCTTC. It specifies CASSQGFGKAYGYTF.

The J gene is TRBJ2-3, the V gene TRBV11-3, with 11 bases that match TRBD2. The CDR3 runs 15 residues. CDR1 is SGHNT, CDR2 YENEEA, per germline. The V gene end was trimmed by 8 bases and the J gene end by 5 bases; junction bases not matched to a gene: 9. DNA for the CDR3: TGTGCCAGCGCATTCGGGACTAGCGGAGGAGATACGCAGTATTTT. Amino acid sequence: CASAFGTSGGDTQYF.

This chain uses TRBV9 with TRBJ2-1; 8 bases align to TRBD2. V dropped 0 bases and J dropped 7; count of bases not matched to a gene: 3. The germline V gene has CDR1 SGDLS and CDR2 YYNGEE. The CDR3 length is 14 residues. This CDR3 is CASSVAGGQNEQFF. CDR3 nucleotides: TGTGCCAGCAGCGTAGCGGGGGGGCAGAATGAGCAGTTCTTC.